The 22 T cell receptor beta chains presented below share a single source sample, sequenced in a study of T cell repertoires in cytomegalovirus infection. Each CDR3 protein gets one entry after TCRdb re-called the reads with MiXCR. This table holds 750,000 to 950,000 distinct CDR3 sequences, 25% to 30% found once. For these TCRs, the target antigens are not known. The sequences come from cultured CD8+ T cells from PBMCs, collected from culture after CMV antigen stimulation. These TCRs come from a human donor in good health (CMV status not recorded). Some clones in this sample may be carry-over from other donors' samples.

The genes are TRBV7-4 and TRBJ2-7; the D is unclear. V was cut by 1 base and J by 5 bases, with 15 bases left in between. The germline CDR1 and CDR2 sequences are SGHVT and SQSDAQ. The CDR3 consists of 15 residues. The CDR3 here is CASSLVGKGLHEQYF. The DNA of the CDR3 is TGTGCCAGCAGCTTAGTGGGAAAGGGTCTCCACGAGCAGTACTTC.

This clonotype has a handful of counts. As DNA, the CDR3 is TGTGCCACCAGCAGATGGGACAGGGTAGGCGGGGAGCTGTTTTTT. It translates to CATSRWDRVGGELFF. The chain is built from TRBV15 and TRBJ2-2; 9 bases are a match to TRBD1. CDR3 length: 15 residues. Germline CDR1 reads LNHNV; CDR2 reads YYDKDF (reference sequence). J lost 7 bases, V lost 2 bases, and 5 bases had no gene match.

This clonotype has at least ten counts. The chain is built from TRBV7-2 and TRBJ1-2; D is possibly TRBD1 (6 bases). Germline V lookup: CDR1 SGHTA, CDR2 FQGNSA. V gave up 5 bases and J gave up 8 bases, with 12 bases separating them. The CDR3 length is 12 residues. CDR3 DNA sequence: TGTGCCAGCAGCGGTGACAGGTTCGGCTACACCTTC. Translated, it gives CASSGDRFGYTF.

The J gene is TRBJ1-6, the V gene TRBV7-8; a possible D gene is TRBD1 (6 bases). Trimming cost V 2 bases and J 6 bases, with 11 bases left between them. Germline CDR1 is SGHVS and CDR2 is FQNEAQ. CDR3 length equals 15 residues. In DNA form, the CDR3 reads TGTGCCAGCAGCTTAAAGGCAGGGGCTAATTCACCCCTCCACTTT. It specifies CASSLKAGANSPLHF.

The chain is built from TRBV12-3 or TRBV12-4 and TRBJ2-5, with 12 nucleotides matching TRBD1. V dropped 6 bases and J dropped 5; count of bases not matched to a gene: 7. This CDR3 region has 15 residues. The CDR3 loop reads CASSSRDRGLETQYF. Written as DNA, the CDR3 is TGTGCCAGCAGCTCCCGGGACAGGGGGCTGGAGACCCAGTACTTC.

This clonotype was seen a few times. The V gene is TRBV5-1, the J gene TRBJ2-3, with 12 bases fitting TRBD2. The CDR3 runs to 18 residues. Germline CDR1 reads SGHRS; CDR2 reads YFSETQ. V lost 1 base, J lost 0 bases, and 6 bases stayed unmatched. The CDR3: CASSLWGLAGSSTDTQYF. In DNA, the CDR3 is TGCGCCAGCAGCTTGTGGGGACTAGCGGGCTCTAGCACAGATACGCAGTATTTT.

CDR3 amino acids: CASLRRGSTDTQYF. The DNA of the CDR3 is TGTGCCAGCCTCCGGCGGGGTTCCACAGATACGCAGTATTTT. V usage is TRBV12-3 or TRBV12-4 and J usage is TRBJ2-3; possibly TRBD2 for D (6 bases). The CDR3 covers 14 residues. The V gene lost 8 bases and the J gene lost 2 bases, with 14 bases spanning the gap.

The chain couples TRBV3-1 to TRBJ1-1; D unresolved. CDR3 size: 16 residues. The germline CDR1 and CDR2 sequences are LGHDT and YNNKEL (reference sequence). The V gene lost 1 base and the J gene lost 0 bases, with 12 bases spanning the gap. The CDR3 protein is CASSQALGPLNTEAFF. CDR3 nucleotides: TGTGCCAGCAGCCAAGCCCTCGGACCACTGAACACTGAAGCTTTCTTT.

This clonotype was found a few times. The genes are TRBV7-9 and TRBJ1-1, with 7 bases fitting TRBD1. Germline lookup yields CDR1 SEHNR and CDR2 FQNEAQ (reference sequence). CDR3 size: 14 residues. The V gene end was trimmed by 6 bases and the J gene end by 1 base; junction bases not matched to a gene: 5. CDR3 loop: CASRPWDRNTEAFF. The DNA for the CDR3 is TGTGCCAGCAGGCCTTGGGACAGGAACACTGAAGCTTTCTTT.

The V gene is TRBV14, the J gene TRBJ2-7; a possible D gene is TRBD1 (5 bases). V lost 1 base, J lost 3 bases, and 7 bases lay in between. Germline V gene sequence: CDR1 SGHDN, CDR2 FVKESK. The CDR3 extends over 13 amino acids. The CDR3, as DNA: TGTGCCAGCAGCCAAGCAGGGATCTACGAGCAGTACGTC. Protein product: CASSQAGIYEQYV.

The chain links TRBV7-8 to TRBJ1-3; D is possibly TRBD1 (6 bases). The CDR3 loop spans 15 amino acids. V lost 4 bases and J 2 bases, leaving 12 bases between the germline ends. The germline V gene has CDR1 SGHVS and CDR2 FQNEAQ. CDR3 nucleotides: TGTGCCAGCAGCTCCACAACAGGGACTGGAAACACCATATATTTT. It is translated as CASSSTTGTGNTIYF.

V gene TRBV6-2 or TRBV6-3 combines with J gene TRBJ2-3; 8 bases map to TRBD2. Trimming took 6 bases from V and 3 from J; bases not matched to a gene: 17. Germline CDR1 and CDR2: MNHEY and SVGEGT. The length of the CDR3 is 18 residues. The CDR3 DNA reads TGTGCCAGCAGCCACCCCCCCCTGCGGGGGGCCAGGACAGATACGCAGTATTTT. It codes for CASSHPPLRGARTDTQYF.

This clonotype was seen more than once but under ten times. The rearrangement joins TRBV5-1 to TRBJ1-1; 10 bases are a match to TRBD1. Germline V lookup: CDR1 SGHRS, CDR2 YFSETQ. With V trimmed by 3 bases and J by 5 bases, 7 bases remained unmatched. The CDR3 runs 15 residues. The CDR3 DNA is TGCGCCAGCAGCTGGGAGACAGGGGGCGCGACTGAAGCTTTCTTT. It codes for CASSWETGGATEAFF.

This clonotype was seen ten or more times. The J gene is TRBJ1-2, the V gene TRBV12-3 or TRBV12-4; the match to TRBD1 covers 7 bases. Losses at the gene ends were 6 bases for V and 8 bases for J; bases not matched to a gene: 9. The CDR3 is 13 residues long. The CDR3 DNA is TGTGCCAGCAGGGAGATAGGGGGCGGCGGCTACACCTTC. Translation: CASREIGGGGYTF.

This clonotype was counted a few times. The chain links TRBV28 to TRBJ2-3; 15 bases line up with TRBD2. CDR1 and CDR2 from the germline V gene are MDHEN and SYDVKM. The length of the CDR3 is 18 residues. V shed 7 bases, J shed 4 bases, and the junction held 12 bases outside the gene matches. The DNA of the CDR3 is TGTGCCAGCACTCACGGGACTAGCGGGGGGTCCGTCGCAGATACGCAGTATTTT. Translated: CASTHGTSGGSVADTQYF. Filled out from reference TRBV28 and TRBJ2-3, the complete variable domain reads DVKVTQSSRYLVKRTGEKVFLECVQDMDHENMFWYRQDPGLGLRLIYFSYDVKMKEKGDIPEGYSVSREKKERFSLILESASTNQTSMYLCASTHGTSGGSVADTQYFGPGTRLTVL.

This clonotype was seen only a few times. CDR3 sequence reads: CASTGGPRDEQFF. CDR3 sequence (DNA): TGTGCCAGCACGGGGGGTCCCAGGGATGAGCAGTTCTTC. The chain uses TRBV6-2 or TRBV6-3 and TRBJ2-1, with 7 bases aligning to TRBD2. The junction had 8 bases not matched to a gene; V was cut back by 7 bases and J by 8 bases. Germline CDR1 and CDR2: MNHEY and SVGEGT. This CDR3 spans 13 amino acids.

The chain has TRBV10-2 and TRBJ2-1; 8 bases line up with TRBD2. CDR1 and CDR2 from the germline V gene are WSHSY and SAAADI. Germline trimming cut 2 bases from V and 3 bases from J; bases unmatched to any gene: 6. The CDR3 loop spans 16 amino acids. CDR3 sequence (DNA): TGCGCCAGCAGTGAGAAGCGGGGGCAAATCTACAATGAGCAGTTCTTC. Amino acids: CASSEKRGQIYNEQFF.

The chain has TRBV10-3 and TRBJ1-2; D perhaps matches TRBD1 (5 bases). The CDR3 has 14 residues. Germline assignment: CDR1 ENHRY and CDR2 SYGVKD. V was trimmed by 3 bases and J by 3 bases, leaving 11 bases between them. For the CDR3, the DNA is TGTGCCATCAGTGATAGTACAGGAGACTATGGCTACACCTTC. Amino acids: CAISDSTGDYGYTF.

The chain employs TRBV14 and TRBJ2-5; the match to TRBD2 covers 11 bases. CDR1 SGHDN and CDR2 FVKESK come from the germline V gene. The length of the CDR3 is 17 residues. V trimming: 4 bases; J trimming: 4 bases; junction bases outside the gene matches: 11. The CDR3 sequence is CASSPESSGGASETQYF. The CDR3 nucleotides read TGTGCCAGCAGCCCAGAGAGTAGCGGGGGGGCCTCAGAGACCCAGTACTTC.

V and J are TRBV11-2 and TRBJ2-5; 10 positions match TRBD1. Trimming took 3 bases from V and 1 from J; bases not matched to a gene: 8. The CDR3 has 17 amino acids. Germline assignment: CDR1 SGHAT and CDR2 FQNNGV. The CDR3 DNA reads TGTGCCAGCAGCTTCGGGACAGGGGTGGGCCGCCAAGAGACCCAGTACTTC. Amino acids: CASSFGTGVGRQETQYF.

This chain uses TRBV19 with TRBJ1-1, with D possibly being TRBD1 (6 bases). Germline lookup yields CDR1 LNHDA and CDR2 SQIVND (reference sequence). CDR3 length: 15 residues. Trimming removed 7 bases at V and 5 bases at J, with 20 bases between. The CDR3 DNA reads as TGTGCCAGTACCCCACCGCGAGGGGGTGGAACTGAAGCTTTCTTT. Its translation is CASTPPRGGGTEAFF.

The chain is built from TRBV7-6 and TRBJ2-3; tentatively, D is TRBD1 or TRBD2 (6 bases each). The CDR3 spans 15 residues. Trimming removed 0 bases from V and 2 bases from J, with 9 bases in between. The germline V gene encodes CDR1 SGHVS and CDR2 FNYEAQ. CDR3 bases: TGTGCCAGCAGCTTAGCGGGGGGCGACACAGATACGCAGTATTTT. Its translation: CASSLAGGDTDTQYF.